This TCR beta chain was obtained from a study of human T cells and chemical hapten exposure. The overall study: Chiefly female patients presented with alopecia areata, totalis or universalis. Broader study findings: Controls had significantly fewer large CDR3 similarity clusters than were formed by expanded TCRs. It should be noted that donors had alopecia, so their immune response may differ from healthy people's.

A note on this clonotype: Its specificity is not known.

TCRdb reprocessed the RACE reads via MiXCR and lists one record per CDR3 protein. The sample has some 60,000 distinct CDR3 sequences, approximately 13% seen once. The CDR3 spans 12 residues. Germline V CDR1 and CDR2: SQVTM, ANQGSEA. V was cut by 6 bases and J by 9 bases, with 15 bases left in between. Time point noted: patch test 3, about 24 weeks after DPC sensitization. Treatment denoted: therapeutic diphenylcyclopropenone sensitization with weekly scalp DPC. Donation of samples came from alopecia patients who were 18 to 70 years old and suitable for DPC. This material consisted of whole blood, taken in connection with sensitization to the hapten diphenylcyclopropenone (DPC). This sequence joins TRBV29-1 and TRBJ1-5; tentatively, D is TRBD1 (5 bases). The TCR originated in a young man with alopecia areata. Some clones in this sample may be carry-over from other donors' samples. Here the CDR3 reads CSVGTATGPQHF. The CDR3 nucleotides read TGCAGCGTGGGGACGGCCACAGGGCCCCAGCATTTT.